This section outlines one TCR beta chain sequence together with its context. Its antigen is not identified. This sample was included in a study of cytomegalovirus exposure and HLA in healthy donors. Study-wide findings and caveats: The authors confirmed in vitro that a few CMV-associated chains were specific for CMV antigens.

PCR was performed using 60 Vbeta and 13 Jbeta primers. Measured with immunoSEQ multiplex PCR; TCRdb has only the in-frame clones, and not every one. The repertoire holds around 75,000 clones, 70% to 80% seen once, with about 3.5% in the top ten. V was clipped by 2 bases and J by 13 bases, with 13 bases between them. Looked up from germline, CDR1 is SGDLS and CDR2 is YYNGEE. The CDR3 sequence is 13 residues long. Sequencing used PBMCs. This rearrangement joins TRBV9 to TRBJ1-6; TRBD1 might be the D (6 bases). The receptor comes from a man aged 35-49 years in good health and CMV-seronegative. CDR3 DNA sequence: TGTGCCAGCAGCGTGAGCAGGGGCTCCCCCCTCCACTTT. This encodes CASSVSRGSPLHF.